This TCR beta chain was recovered during a study of CD8+ T cells in alopecia areata. Study context: For the treated group, dosing was oral tofacitinib at 5 to 10 mg twice daily. Study outcomes and limitations: For lesional scalp, especially alopecia totalis/universalis, clonality was higher than in normal scalp.

RNA was extracted and reverse transcribed into cDNA as the sequencing template. Clones were read by immunoSEQ multiplex PCR, and TCRdb kept only the in-frame ones, dropping some. In the table there are hundreds of thousands of clones, 50% to 60% of which are singletons. Alopecia areata patients had lesional scalp punch biopsies and peripheral blood taken from them. Researchers picked out CD4+ and CD8+ T cells from PBMCs by sorting. The germline gives CDR1 SGHDT, CDR2 YYEEEE. The CDR3 sequence is 12 residues long. V was trimmed by 4 bases and J by 5 bases, leaving 7 bases between them. Concerning this clone itself: Its target is not known.

The chain uses TRBV5-6 and TRBJ1-5, with D tentatively TRBD1 (5 bases). The source is a human donor with alopecia areata. The source material was CD4+ T cells sorted from blood, sampled at week 0. The CDR3 sequence: CASSLGDQPQHF. In DNA form, the CDR3 reads TGTGCCAGCAGCCTAGGGGATCAGCCCCAGCATTTT. Complete variable domain (other parts from reference TRBV5-6 and TRBJ1-5): DAGVTQSPTHLIKTRGQQVTLRCSPKSGHDTVSWYQQALGQGPQFIFQYYEEEERQRGNFPDRFSGHQFPNYSSELNVNALLLGDSALYLCASSLGDQPQHFGDGTRLSIL.